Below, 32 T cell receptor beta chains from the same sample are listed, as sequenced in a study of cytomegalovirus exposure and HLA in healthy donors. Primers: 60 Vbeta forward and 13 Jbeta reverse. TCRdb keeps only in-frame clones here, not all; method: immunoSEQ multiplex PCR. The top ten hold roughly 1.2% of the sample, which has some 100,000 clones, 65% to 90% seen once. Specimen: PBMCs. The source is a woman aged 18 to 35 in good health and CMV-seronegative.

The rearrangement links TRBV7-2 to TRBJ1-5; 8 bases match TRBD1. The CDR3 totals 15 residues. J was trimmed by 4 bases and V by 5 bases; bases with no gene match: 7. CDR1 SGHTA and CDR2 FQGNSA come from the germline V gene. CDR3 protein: CASSARTGINQPQHF. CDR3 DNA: TGTGCCAGCAGCGCAAGGACAGGGATAAATCAGCCCCAGCATTTT.

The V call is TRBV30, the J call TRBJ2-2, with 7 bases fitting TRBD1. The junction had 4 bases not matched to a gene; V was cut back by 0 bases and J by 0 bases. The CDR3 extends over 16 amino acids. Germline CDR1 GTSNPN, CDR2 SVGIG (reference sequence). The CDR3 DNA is TGTGCCTGGAGTGTGTTGGGACAGACGAACACCGGGGAGCTGTTTTTT. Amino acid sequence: CAWSVLGQTNTGELFF.

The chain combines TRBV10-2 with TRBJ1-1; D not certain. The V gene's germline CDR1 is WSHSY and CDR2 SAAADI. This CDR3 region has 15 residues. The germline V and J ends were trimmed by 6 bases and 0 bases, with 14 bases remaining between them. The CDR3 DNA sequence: TGCGCCAGCAGGTCCTTCGGGTTCATGAACACTGAAGCTTTCTTT. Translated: CASRSFGFMNTEAFF.

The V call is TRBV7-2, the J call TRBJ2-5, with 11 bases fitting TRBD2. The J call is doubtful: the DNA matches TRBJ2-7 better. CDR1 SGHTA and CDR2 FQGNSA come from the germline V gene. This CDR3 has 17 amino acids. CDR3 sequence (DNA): TGTGCCAGCAGCCCCCACTTCACTAGCGGGGGAACTGGCGAGCAGTACTTC. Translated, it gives CASSPHFTSGGTGEQYF.

In DNA form, the CDR3 reads TGTGCCAGCAGTGATTGGACAGGGGGCGAGTTCTTC. Encoded protein: CASSDWTGGEFF. This chain uses TRBV2 with TRBJ2-1; 11 nucleotides align to TRBD1. The CDR3 is made up of 12 amino acids. With 3 bases clipped from V and 14 bases from J, the junction kept 3 bases outside the gene matches. Germline V CDR1 and CDR2: SNHLY, FYNNEI. Filled out from reference TRBV2 and TRBJ2-1, the complete variable domain reads EPEVTQTPSHQVTQMGQEVILRCVPISNHLYFYWYRQILGQKVEFLVSFYNNEISEKSEIFDDQFSVERPDGSNFTLKIRSTKLEDSAMYFCASSDWTGGEFFGPGTRLTVL.

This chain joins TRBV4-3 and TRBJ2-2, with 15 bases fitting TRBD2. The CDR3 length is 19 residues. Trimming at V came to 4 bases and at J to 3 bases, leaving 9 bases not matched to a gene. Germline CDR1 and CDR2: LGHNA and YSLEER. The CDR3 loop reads CASSPTGTSGRRDTGELFF. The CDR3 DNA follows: TGCGCCAGCAGCCCTACCGGGACTAGCGGGAGGAGAGACACCGGGGAGCTGTTTTTT.

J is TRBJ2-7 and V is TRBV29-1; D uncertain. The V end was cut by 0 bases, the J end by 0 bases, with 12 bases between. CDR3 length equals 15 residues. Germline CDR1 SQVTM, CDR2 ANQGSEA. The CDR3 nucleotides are TGCAGCGTTGAAGATAGGAGAGTCAACTCCTACGAGCAGTACTTC. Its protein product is CSVEDRRVNSYEQYF.

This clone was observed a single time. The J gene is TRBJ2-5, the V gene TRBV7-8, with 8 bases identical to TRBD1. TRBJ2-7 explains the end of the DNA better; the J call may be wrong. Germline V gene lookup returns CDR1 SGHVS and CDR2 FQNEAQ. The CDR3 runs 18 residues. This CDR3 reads CASSLRQGTASGLYEQYF. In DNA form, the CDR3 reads TGTGCCAGCAGCTTACGACAGGGGACCGCTTCCGGCCTATACGAGCAGTACTTC.

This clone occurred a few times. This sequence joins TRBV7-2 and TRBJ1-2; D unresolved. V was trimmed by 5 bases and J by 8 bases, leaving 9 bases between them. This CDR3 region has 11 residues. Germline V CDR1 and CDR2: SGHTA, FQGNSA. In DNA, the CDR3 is TGTGCCAGCAGCCTTCTACGGGGCTACACCTTC. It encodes CASSLLRGYTF.

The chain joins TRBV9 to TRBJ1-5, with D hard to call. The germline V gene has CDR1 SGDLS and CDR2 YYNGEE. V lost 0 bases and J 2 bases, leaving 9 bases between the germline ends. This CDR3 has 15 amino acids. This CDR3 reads CASSVDWRGNQPQHF. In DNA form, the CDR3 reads TGTGCCAGCAGCGTAGACTGGCGGGGCAATCAGCCCCAGCATTTT.

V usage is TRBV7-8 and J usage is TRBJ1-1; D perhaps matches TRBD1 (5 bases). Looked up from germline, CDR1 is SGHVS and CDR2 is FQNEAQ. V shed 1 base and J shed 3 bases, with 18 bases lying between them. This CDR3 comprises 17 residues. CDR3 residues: CASSLGGRADIHTEAFF. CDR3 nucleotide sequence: TGTGCCAGCAGCTTAGGGGGGAGGGCGGACATTCACACTGAAGCTTTCTTT.

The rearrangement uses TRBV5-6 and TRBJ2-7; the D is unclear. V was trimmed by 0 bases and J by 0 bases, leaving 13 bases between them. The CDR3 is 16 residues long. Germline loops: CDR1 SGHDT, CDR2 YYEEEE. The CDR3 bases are TGTGCCAGCAGCTTGGTACGGTCTACTTACTCCTACGAGCAGTACTTC. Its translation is CASSLVRSTYSYEQYF.

The CDR3 DNA is TGTGCCAGCACCCCCGGCGGCGGGGGGGCCCCCGGGGAGCTGTTTTTT. It is translated as CASTPGGGGAPGELFF. The chain links TRBV7-2 to TRBJ2-2, with 9 positions matching TRBD2. Trimming at V came to 7 bases and at J to 6 bases, leaving 12 bases not matched to a gene. Germline CDR1 is SGHTA and CDR2 is FQGNSA. This CDR3 is built from 16 residues.

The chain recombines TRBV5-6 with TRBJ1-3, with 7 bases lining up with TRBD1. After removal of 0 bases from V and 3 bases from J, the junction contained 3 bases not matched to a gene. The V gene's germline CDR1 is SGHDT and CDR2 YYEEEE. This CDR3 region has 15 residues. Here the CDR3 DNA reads TGTGCCAGCAGCTTGGAGACAGGGCGTGGAAACACCATATATTTT. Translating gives CASSLETGRGNTIYF.

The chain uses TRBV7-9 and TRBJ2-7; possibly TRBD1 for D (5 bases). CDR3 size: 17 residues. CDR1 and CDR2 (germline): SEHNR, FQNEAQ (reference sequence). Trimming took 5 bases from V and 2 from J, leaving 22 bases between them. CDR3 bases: TGTGCCAGCAGCCACCCCCCCCAGGGCCCAGTGACCTACGAGCAGTACTTC. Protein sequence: CASSHPPQGPVTYEQYF.

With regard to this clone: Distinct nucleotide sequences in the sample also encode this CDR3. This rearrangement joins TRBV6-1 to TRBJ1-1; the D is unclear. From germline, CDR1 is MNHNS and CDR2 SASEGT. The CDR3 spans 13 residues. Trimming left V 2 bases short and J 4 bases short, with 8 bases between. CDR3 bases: TGTGCCAGCAGTGAACAGGTACCCACTGAAGCTTTCTTT. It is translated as CASSEQVPTEAFF.

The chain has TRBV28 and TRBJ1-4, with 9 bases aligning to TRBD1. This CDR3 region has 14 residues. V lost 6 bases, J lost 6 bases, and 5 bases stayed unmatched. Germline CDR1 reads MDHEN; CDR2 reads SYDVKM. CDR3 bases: TGTGCCAGCAGGACCGGGACAGGGCATGAAAAACTGTTTTTT. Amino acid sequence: CASRTGTGHEKLFF.

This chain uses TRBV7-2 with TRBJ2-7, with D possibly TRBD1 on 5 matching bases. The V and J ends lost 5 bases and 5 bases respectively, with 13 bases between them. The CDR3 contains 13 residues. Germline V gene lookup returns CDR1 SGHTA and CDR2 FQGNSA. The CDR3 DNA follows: TGTGCCAGCAGCCCCCCAGCAGGGAACGAGCAGTACTTC. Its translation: CASSPPAGNEQYF.

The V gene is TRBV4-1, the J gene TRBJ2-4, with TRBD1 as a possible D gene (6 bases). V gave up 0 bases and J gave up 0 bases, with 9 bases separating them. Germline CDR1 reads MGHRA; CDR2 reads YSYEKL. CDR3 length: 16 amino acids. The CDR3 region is CASSQEDSLAKNIQYF. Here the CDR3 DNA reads TGCGCCAGCAGCCAAGAGGACAGTCTAGCCAAAAACATTCAGTACTTC.

CDR3 in amino acids: CASSYDRTSGTYEQYF. The DNA of the CDR3 is TGTGCCAGCAGTTACGACAGGACTAGCGGGACCTACGAGCAGTACTTC. This chain connects TRBV6-5 to TRBJ2-7, with 12 bases lining up with TRBD2. The ends lost 2 bases at V and 2 bases at J; junction bases unmatched: 4. The CDR3 is 16 residues long. Germline CDR1 is MNHEY and CDR2 is SVGAGI.

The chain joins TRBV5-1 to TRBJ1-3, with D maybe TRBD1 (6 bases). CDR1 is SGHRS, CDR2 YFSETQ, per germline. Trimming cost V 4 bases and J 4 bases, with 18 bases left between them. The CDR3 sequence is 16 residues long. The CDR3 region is CASSETGLRAGNTIYF. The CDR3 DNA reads TGCGCCAGCAGCGAAACAGGGTTAAGAGCCGGAAACACCATATATTTT.

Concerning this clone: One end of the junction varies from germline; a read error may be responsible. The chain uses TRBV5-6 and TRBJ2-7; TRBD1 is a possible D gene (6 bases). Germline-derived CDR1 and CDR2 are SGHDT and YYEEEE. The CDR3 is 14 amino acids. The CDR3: CASSLGDNSYEQHF. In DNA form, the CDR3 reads TGTGCCAGCAGCTTGGGGGACAACTCCTACGAGCAGCACTTC.

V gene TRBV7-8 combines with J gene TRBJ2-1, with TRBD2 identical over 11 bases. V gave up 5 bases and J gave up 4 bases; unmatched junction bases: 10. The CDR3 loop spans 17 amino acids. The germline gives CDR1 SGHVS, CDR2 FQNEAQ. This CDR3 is CASSQMKRTSGYNEQFF. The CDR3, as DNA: TGTGCCAGCAGCCAGATGAAGAGGACTAGCGGGTACAATGAGCAGTTCTTC. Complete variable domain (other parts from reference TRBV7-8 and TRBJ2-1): GAGVSQSPRYKVAKRGQDVALRCDPISGHVSLFWYQQALGQGPEFLTYFQNEAQLDKSGLPSDRFFAERPEGSVSTLKIQRTQQEDSAVYLCASSQMKRTSGYNEQFFGPGTRLTVL.

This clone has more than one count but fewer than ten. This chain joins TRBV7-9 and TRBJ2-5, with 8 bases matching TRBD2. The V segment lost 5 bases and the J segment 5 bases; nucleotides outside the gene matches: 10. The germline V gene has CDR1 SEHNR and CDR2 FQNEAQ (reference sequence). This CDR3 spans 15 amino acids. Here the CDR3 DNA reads TGTGCCAGCAGCCCCGGAGCGGGAGTGAAGGAGACCCAGTACTTC. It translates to CASSPGAGVKETQYF.

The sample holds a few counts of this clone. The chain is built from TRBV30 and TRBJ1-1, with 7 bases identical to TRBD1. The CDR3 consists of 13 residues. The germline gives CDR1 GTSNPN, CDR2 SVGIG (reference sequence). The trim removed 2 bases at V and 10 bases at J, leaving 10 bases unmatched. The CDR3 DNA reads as TGTGCCTGGAGTCGGGGACAGCACCTGGGAGCTTTCTTT. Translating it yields CAWSRGQHLGAFF.

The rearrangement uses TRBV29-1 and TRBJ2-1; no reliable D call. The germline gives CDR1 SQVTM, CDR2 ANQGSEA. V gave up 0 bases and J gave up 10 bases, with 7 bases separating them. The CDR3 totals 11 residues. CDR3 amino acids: CSVEEAGEQFF. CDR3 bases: TGCAGCGTTGAAGAGGCCGGGGAGCAGTTCTTC.

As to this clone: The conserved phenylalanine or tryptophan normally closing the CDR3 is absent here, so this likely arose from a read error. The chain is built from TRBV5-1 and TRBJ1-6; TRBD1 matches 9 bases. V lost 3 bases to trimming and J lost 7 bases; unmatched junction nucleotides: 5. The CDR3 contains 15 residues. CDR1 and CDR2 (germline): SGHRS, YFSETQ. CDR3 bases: TGCGCCAGCAGCTCGGAAGGGACAGGGAATTCACCCCTCCACCTT. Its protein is CASSSEGTGNSPLHL.

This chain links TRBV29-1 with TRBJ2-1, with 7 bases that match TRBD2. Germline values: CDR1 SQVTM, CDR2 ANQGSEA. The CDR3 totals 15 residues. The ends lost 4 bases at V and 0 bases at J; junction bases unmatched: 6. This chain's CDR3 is CSVGGGFGSYNEQFF. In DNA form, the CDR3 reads TGCAGCGTTGGGGGGGGATTCGGCTCCTACAATGAGCAGTTCTTC.

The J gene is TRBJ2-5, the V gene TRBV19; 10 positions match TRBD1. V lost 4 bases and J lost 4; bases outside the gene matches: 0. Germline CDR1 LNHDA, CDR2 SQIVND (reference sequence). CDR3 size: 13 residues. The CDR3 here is CASSRDRGETQYF. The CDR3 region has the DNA TGTGCCAGTAGTAGGGACAGGGGAGAGACCCAGTACTTC.

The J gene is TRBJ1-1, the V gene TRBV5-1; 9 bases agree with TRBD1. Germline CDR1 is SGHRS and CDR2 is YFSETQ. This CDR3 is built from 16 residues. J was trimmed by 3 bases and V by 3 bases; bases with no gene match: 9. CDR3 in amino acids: CASSSTGTGFDTEAFF. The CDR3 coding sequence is TGCGCCAGCAGCTCCACCGGGACAGGGTTTGACACTGAAGCTTTCTTT.

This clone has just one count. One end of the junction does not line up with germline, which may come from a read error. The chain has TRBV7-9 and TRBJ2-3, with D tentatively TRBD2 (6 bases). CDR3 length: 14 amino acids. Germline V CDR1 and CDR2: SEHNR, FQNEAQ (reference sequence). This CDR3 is CSSSPSGATDTQYF. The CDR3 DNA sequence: TGTTCCAGCAGCCCCTCGGGAGCCACAGATACGCAGTATTTT.

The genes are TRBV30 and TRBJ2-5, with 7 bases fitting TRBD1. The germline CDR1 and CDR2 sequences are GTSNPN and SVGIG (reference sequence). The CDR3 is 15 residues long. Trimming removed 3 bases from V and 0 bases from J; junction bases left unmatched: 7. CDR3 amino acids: CAWRPGQAYQETQYF. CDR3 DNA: TGTGCCTGGAGGCCCGGACAGGCCTACCAAGAGACCCAGTACTTC.